This T cell receptor (beta chain) was recorded in a study of vaccination effects on CD4 cells after COVID-19. Notes on the study in general: The study, lacking early post-infection timepoints, had few convalescent patients.

In regard to this clone: Its antigen is still unknown.

After expansion with viral peptide pools in the ViraFEST assay, antigen-specific CD4+ T cells were sequenced. Following culture for about 11 days, CD4+ T cells were isolated. None of these healthy vaccinees had been infected with SARS-CoV-2 before vaccination. Each culture had half its medium swapped for IL-2 medium on days 3 and 7. The assay was immunoSEQ multiplex PCR, and TCRdb's table has in-frame clones only and misses some. The sample lists tens of thousands of clones, around 69% occurring once. The sample consisted of CD4+ T cells from PBMCs cultured with HCoV-NL63 spike peptides, taken before COVID-19 vaccination. The sequence came from a human donor who received a COVID-19 vaccine.

The DNA for the CDR3 is TGTGCCAGCAGTTACGGGGAGAATGGGGTTCAGCCCCAGCATTTT. Translation gives CASSYGENGVQPQHF. This sequence joins TRBV6-6 and TRBJ1-5; D unresolved. CDR3 length equals 15 residues. Germline CDR1 and CDR2: MNHNY and SVGAGI (reference sequence). The V and J ends lost 2 bases and 6 bases respectively, with 14 bases between them.